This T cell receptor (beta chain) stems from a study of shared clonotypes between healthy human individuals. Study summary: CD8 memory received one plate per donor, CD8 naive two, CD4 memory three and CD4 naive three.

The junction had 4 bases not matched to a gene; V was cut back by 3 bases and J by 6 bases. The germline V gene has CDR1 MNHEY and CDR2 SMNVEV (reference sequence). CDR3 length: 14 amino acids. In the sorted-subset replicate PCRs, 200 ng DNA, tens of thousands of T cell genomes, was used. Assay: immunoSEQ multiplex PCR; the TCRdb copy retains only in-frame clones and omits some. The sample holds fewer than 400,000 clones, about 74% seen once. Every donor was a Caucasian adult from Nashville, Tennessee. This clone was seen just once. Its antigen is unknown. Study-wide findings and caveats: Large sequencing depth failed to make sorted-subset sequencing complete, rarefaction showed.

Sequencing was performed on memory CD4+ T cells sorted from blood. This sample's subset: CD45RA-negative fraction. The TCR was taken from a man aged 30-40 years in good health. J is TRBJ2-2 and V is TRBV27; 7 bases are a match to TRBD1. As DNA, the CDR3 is TGTGCCAGCAGTTTGGGACAGATAGCCGGGGAGCTGTTTTTT. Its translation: CASSLGQIAGELFF.